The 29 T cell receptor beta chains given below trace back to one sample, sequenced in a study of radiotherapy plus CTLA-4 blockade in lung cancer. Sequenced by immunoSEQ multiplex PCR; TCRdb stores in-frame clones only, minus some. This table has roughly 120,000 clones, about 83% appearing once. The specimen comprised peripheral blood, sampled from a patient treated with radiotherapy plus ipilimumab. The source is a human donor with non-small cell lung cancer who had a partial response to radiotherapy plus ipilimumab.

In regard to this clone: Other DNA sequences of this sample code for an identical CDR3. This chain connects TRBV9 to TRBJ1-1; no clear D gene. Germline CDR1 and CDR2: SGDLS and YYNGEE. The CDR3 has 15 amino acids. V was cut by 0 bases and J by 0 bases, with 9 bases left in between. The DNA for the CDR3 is TGTGCCAGCAGCGTAGGGGGAGAAATGAACACTGAAGCTTTCTTT. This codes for CASSVGGEMNTEAFF. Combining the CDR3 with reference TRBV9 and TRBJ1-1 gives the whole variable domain DSGVTQTPKHLITATGQRVTLRCSPRSGDLSVYWYQQSLDQGLQFLIQYYNGEERAKGNILERFSAQQFPDLHSELNLSSLELGDSALYFCASSVGGEMNTEAFFGQGTRLTVV.

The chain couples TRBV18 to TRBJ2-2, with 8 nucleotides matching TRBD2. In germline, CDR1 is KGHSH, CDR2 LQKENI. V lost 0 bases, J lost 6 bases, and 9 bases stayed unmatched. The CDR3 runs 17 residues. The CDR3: CASSPPLSGGRSGELFF. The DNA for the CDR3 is TGTGCCAGCTCACCACCTTTAAGCGGGGGAAGGTCCGGGGAGCTGTTTTTT.

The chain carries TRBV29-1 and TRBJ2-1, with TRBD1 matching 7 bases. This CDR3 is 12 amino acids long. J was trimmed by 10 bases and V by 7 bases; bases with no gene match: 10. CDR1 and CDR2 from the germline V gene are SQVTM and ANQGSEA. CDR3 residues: CSAGQDTFEQFF. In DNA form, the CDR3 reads TGCAGCGCCGGACAGGACACTTTCGAGCAGTTCTTC.

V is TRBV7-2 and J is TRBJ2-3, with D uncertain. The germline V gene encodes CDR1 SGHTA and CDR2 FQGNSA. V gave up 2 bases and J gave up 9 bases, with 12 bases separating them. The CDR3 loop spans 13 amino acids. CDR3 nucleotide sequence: TGTGCCAGCAGCTTATCACGGAGTGGCACGCAGTATTTT. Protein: CASSLSRSGTQYF.

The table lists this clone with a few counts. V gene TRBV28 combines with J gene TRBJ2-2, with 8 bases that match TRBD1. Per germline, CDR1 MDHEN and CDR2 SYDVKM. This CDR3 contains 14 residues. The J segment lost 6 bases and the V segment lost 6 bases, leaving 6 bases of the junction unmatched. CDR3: CASSPGGPPGELFF. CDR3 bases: TGTGCCAGCAGCCCAGGGGGCCCGCCCGGGGAGCTGTTTTTT.

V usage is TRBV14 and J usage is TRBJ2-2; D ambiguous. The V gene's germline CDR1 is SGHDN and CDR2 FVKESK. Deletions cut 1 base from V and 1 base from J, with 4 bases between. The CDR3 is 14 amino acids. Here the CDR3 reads CASSQAVNTGELFF. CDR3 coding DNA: TGTGCCAGCAGCCAAGCTGTGAACACCGGGGAGCTGTTTTTT. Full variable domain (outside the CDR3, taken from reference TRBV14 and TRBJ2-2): EAGVTQFPSHSVIEKGQTVTLRCDPISGHDNLYWYRRVMGKEIKFLLHFVKESKQDESGMPNNRFLAERTGGTYSTLKVQPAELEDSGVYFCASSQAVNTGELFFGEGSRLTVL.

The CDR3 is CASGPPAGRGEKLFF. The DNA for the CDR3 is TGTGCTAGTGGCCCCCCGGCGGGGCGGGGTGAAAAACTGTTTTTT. The chain has TRBV12-5 and TRBJ1-4; tentative D call: TRBD1 (5 bases). V lost 6 bases and J lost 7, with 18 bases in between. Germline CDR1 reads LGHNT; CDR2 reads FRNRAP. The CDR3 loop spans 15 amino acids. The full variable domain, completed using reference TRBV12-5 and TRBJ1-4, is DARVTQTPRHKVTEMGQEVTMRCQPILGHNTVFWYRQTMMQGLELLAYFRNRAPLDDSGMPKDRFSAEMPDATLATLKIQPSEPRDSAVYFCASGPPAGRGEKLFFGSGTQLSVL.

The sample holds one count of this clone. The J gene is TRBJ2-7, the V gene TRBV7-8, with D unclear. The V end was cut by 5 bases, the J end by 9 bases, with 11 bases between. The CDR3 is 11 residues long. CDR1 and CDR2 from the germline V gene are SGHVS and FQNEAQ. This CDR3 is CASSLSGRQYV. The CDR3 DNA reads TGTGCCAGCAGCCTTTCGGGTCGGCAGTACGTC.

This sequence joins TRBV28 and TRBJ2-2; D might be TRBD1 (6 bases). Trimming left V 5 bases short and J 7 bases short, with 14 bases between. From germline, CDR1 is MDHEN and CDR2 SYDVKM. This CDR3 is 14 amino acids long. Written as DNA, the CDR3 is TGTGCCAGCAGTCACCGGACAGCGGTCGGGGAGCTGTTTTTT. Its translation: CASSHRTAVGELFF.

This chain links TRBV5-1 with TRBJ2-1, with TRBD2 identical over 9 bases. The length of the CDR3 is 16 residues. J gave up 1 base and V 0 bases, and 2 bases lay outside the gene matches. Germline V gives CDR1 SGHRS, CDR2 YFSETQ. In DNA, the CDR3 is TGCGCCAGCAGCTTGGATAGCGGGAGTTCCTACAATGAGCAGTTCTTC. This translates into CASSLDSGSSYNEQFF.

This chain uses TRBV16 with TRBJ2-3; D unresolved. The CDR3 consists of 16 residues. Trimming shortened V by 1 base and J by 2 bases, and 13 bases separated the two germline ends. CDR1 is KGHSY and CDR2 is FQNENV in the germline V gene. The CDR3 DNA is TGTGCCAGCAGCCAATTGGGCAGCATTAACACAGATACGCAGTATTTT. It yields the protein CASSQLGSINTDTQYF.

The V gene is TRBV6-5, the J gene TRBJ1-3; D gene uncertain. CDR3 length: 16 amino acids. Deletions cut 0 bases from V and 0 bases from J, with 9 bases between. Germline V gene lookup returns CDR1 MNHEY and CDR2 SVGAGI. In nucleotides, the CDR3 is TGTGCCAGCAGTTACTCGGTAGCTAACTCTGGAAACACCATATATTTT. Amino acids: CASSYSVANSGNTIYF.

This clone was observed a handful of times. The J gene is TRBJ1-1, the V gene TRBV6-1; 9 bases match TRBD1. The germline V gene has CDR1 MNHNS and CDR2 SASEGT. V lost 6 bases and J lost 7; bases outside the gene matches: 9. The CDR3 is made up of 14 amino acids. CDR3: CASSLQGAQGEAFF. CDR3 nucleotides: TGTGCCAGCAGCCTACAGGGGGCGCAGGGTGAAGCTTTCTTT.

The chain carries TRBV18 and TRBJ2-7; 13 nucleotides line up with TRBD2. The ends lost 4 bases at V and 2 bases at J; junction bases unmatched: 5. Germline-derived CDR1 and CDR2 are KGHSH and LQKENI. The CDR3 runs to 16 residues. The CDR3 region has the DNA TGTGCCAGCTCACGATCTGGGACTAGCGGGACCTACGAGCAGTACTTC. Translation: CASSRSGTSGTYEQYF. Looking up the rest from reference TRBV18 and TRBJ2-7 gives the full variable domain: NAGVMQNPRHLVRRRGQEARLRCSPMKGHSHVYWYRQLPEEGLKFMVYLQKENIIDESGMPKERFSAEFPKEGPSILRIQQVVRGDSAAYFCASSRSGTSGTYEQYFGPGTRLTVT.

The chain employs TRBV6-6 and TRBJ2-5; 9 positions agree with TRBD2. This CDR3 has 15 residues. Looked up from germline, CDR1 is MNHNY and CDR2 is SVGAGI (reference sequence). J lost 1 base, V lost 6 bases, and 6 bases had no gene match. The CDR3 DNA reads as TGTGCCAGCAGCCAGACTAGCGGACCCCAAGAGACCCAGTACTTC. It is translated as CASSQTSGPQETQYF.

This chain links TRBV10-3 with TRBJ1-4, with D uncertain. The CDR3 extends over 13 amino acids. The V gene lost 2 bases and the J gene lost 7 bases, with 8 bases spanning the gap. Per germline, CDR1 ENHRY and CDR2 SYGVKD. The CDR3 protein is CAISEAESEKLFF. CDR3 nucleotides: TGTGCCATCAGTGAGGCGGAGAGTGAAAAACTGTTTTTT.

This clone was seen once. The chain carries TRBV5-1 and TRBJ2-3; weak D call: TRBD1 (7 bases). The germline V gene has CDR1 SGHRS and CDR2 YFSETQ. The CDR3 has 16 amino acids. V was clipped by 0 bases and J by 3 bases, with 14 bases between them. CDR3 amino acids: CASSLGSQGGTDTQYF. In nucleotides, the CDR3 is TGCGCCAGCAGCTTGGGGTCTCAGGGGGGTACAGATACGCAGTATTTT.

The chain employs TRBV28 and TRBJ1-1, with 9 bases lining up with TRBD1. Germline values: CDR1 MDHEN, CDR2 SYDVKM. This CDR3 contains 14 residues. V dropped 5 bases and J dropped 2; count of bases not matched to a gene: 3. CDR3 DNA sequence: TGTGCCAGCAGTACAGGGGGCGATAACACTGAAGCTTTCTTT. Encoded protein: CASSTGGDNTEAFF.

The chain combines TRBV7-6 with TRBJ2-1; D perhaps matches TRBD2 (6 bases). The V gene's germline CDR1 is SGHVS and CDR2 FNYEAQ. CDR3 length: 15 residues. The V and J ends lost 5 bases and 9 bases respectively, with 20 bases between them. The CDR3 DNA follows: TGTGCCAGCAGCCCCAGCGGGCTAGCCTGGGCTGAGCAGTTCTTC. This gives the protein CASSPSGLAWAEQFF.

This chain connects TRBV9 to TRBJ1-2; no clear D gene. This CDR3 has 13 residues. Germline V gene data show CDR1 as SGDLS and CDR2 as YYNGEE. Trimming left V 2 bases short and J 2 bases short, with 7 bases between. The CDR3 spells CASSVETNYGYTF. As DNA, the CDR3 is TGTGCCAGCAGCGTTGAGACAAACTATGGCTACACCTTC.

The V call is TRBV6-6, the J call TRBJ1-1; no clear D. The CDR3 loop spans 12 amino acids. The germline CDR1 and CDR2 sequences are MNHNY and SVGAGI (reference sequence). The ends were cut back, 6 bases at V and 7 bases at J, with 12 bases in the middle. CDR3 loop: CASSNSGNEAFF. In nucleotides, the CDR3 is TGTGCCAGCAGCAATTCAGGAAATGAAGCTTTCTTT.

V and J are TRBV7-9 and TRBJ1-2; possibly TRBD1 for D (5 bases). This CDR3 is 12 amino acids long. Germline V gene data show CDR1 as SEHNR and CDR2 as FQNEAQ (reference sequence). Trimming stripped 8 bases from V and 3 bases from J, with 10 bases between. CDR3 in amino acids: CASARVDYGYTF. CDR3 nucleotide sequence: TGTGCCAGCGCCAGGGTTGACTATGGCTACACCTTC. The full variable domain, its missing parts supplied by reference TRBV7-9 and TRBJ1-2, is DTGVSQNPRHKITKRGQNVTFRCDPISEHNRLYWYRQTLGQGPEFLTYFQNEAQLEKSRLLSDRFSAERPKGSFSTLEIQRTEQGDSAMYLCASARVDYGYTFGSGTRLTVV.

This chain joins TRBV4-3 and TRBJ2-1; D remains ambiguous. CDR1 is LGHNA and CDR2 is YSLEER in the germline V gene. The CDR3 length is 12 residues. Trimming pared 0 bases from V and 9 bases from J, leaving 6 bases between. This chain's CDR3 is CASSQDWSEQFF. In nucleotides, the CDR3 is TGCGCCAGCAGCCAAGATTGGAGTGAGCAGTTCTTC.

The CDR3 protein is CASSLQGAAGYTF. CDR3 nucleotides: TGTGCCAGCAGTCTTCAGGGGGCCGCTGGCTACACCTTC. The V gene is TRBV28, the J gene TRBJ1-2; TRBD1 matches at 8 bases. V lost 5 bases, J lost 7 bases, and 6 bases stayed unmatched. The V gene's germline CDR1 is MDHEN and CDR2 SYDVKM. The CDR3 has 13 residues.

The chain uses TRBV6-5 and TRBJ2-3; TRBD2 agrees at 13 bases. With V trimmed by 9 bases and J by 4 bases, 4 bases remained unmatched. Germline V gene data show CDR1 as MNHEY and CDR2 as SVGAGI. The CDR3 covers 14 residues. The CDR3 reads CARRGLAGSDTQYF. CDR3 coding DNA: TGTGCCAGAAGGGGACTAGCGGGGTCAGATACGCAGTATTTT.

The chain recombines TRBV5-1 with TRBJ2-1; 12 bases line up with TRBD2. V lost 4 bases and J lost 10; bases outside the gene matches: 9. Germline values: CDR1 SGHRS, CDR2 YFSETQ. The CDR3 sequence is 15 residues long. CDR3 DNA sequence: TGCGCCAGCAGCCGAACTAGCGGGAGGACGGGAGAGCAGTTCTTC. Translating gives CASSRTSGRTGEQFF.

The CDR3 DNA sequence: TGTGCCAGCAGTCGGCAGGGGGCGGTGGATGAGCAGTTCTTC. The encoded protein is CASSRQGAVDEQFF. The chain employs TRBV25-1 and TRBJ2-1, with 8 bases fitting TRBD1. Looked up from germline, CDR1 is MGHDK and CDR2 is SYGVNS. The junction had 8 bases not matched to a gene; V was cut back by 5 bases and J by 8 bases. The CDR3 contains 14 residues.

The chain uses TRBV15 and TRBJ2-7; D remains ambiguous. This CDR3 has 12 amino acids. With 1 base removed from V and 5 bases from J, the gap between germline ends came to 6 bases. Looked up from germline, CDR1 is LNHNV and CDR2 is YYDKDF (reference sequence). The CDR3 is CATSRGHDEQYV. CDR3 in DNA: TGTGCCACCAGCAGAGGACATGACGAGCAGTACGTC.

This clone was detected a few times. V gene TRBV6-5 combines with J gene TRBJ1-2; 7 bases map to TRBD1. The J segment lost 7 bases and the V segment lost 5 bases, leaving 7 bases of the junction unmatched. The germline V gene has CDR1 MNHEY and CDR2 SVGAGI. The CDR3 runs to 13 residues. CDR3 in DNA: TGTGCCAGCAGTCGGGACCACAGGGGTGGCTACACCTTC. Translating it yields CASSRDHRGGYTF.